A single sample is the source of the 30 T cell receptor beta chains below, sequenced in a study of T cell changes during pregnancy in multiple sclerosis. Using immunoSEQ multiplex PCR, the repertoire was profiled, and TCRdb retains in-frame clones only, with some absent. The table shows approximately 72,000 clones, with roughly 92% occurring only once. This specimen was peripheral blood, taken in the first trimester of pregnancy. All receptors derive from a female donor in good health, enrolled as a control in a pregnancy study.

This clone was recorded only once. V usage is TRBV11-2 and J usage is TRBJ2-1; maybe TRBD2 (5 bases). This CDR3 is built from 14 residues. V was clipped by 7 bases and J by 5 bases, with 15 bases between them. Germline V CDR1 and CDR2: SGHAT, FQNNGV. DNA for the CDR3: TGTGCCAGCAACCAGACTCCGCGGGACAATGAGCAGTTCTTC. Translating it yields CASNQTPRDNEQFF.

A remark on this clone: This same CDR3 is encoded by further DNA sequences in the sample. This chain connects TRBV6-1 to TRBJ2-7; TRBD1 matches 8 bases. The V gene end was trimmed by 3 bases and the J gene end by 3 bases; junction bases not matched to a gene: 4. The V gene's germline CDR1 is MNHNS and CDR2 SASEGT. This CDR3 contains 14 residues. The CDR3 protein is CASSEPGQGYEQYF. Here the CDR3 DNA reads TGTGCCAGCAGTGAGCCCGGACAGGGCTACGAGCAGTACTTC.

The V gene is TRBV28, the J gene TRBJ2-7; D might be TRBD2 (6 bases). CDR3 size: 17 residues. CDR1 MDHEN and CDR2 SYDVKM come from the germline V gene. V lost 7 bases to trimming and J lost 2 bases, with 24 bases between them. This CDR3 is CASTQRSRDRAAYEQYF. CDR3 in DNA: TGTGCCAGCACTCAAAGATCGCGGGACCGAGCAGCCTACGAGCAGTACTTC.

The sample holds one count of this clone. The genes are TRBV2 and TRBJ2-1; maybe TRBD1 (6 bases). This CDR3 is built from 13 residues. V was cut by 8 bases and J by 15 bases, with 23 bases left in between. Per germline, CDR1 SNHLY and CDR2 FYNNEI. CDR3 region: CASSPGPKDSGFF. As DNA, the CDR3 is TGTGCCAGCTCCCCCGGACCCAAGGACAGCGGGTTCTTC.

This clone occurred once. The chain is built from TRBV5-1 and TRBJ2-2, with 7 bases fitting TRBD1. J lost 6 bases, V lost 5 bases, and 7 bases had no gene match. The CDR3 sequence is 14 residues long. Germline V lookup: CDR1 SGHRS, CDR2 YFSETQ. Here the CDR3 reads CASSLFQGAGELFF. The CDR3 bases are TGCGCCAGCAGTCTTTTTCAGGGGGCCGGGGAGCTGTTTTTT.

The chain uses TRBV2 and TRBJ2-5; no clear D gene. The V end lost 6 bases, the J end lost 7 bases, and 9 bases lay between the germline ends. Germline assignment: CDR1 SNHLY and CDR2 FYNNEI. The CDR3 consists of 11 residues. CDR3 residues: CASSPEWTQYF. The CDR3 region has the DNA TGTGCCAGCAGCCCAGAATGGACCCAGTACTTC. Supplemented by reference TRBV2 and TRBJ2-5, the full variable domain reads EPEVTQTPSHQVTQMGQEVILRCVPISNHLYFYWYRQILGQKVEFLVSFYNNEISEKSEIFDDQFSVERPDGSNFTLKIRSTKLEDSAMYFCASSPEWTQYFGPGTRLLVL.

The rearrangement joins TRBV2 to TRBJ2-5; 7 bases agree with TRBD1. Germline V gene sequence: CDR1 SNHLY, CDR2 FYNNEI. CDR3 size: 15 residues. Losses at the gene ends were 9 bases for V and 2 bases for J; bases not matched to a gene: 12. The CDR3 DNA reads as TGTGCCAGTCAGGCAACCGGGACAGAGCAAGAGACCCAGTACTTC. Amino acids: CASQATGTEQETQYF.

The chain recombines TRBV5-1 with TRBJ2-1, with D perhaps matching TRBD2 (6 bases). The V and J ends lost 3 bases and 4 bases respectively, with 14 bases between them. The CDR3 is 15 amino acids. Germline V lookup: CDR1 SGHRS, CDR2 YFSETQ. The CDR3 sequence: CASSSRGGGYNEQFF. CDR3 DNA: TGCGCCAGCAGCTCGCGGGGAGGCGGGTACAATGAGCAGTTCTTC. The variable domain in full, completed from reference TRBV5-1 and TRBJ2-1, reads KAGVTQTPRYLIKTRGQQVTLSCSPISGHRSVSWYQQTPGQGLQFLFEYFSETQRNKGNFPGRFSGRQFSNSRSEMNVSTLELGDSALYLCASSSRGGGYNEQFFGPGTRLTVL.

This CDR3 reads CASSLRTAGGRETQYF. CDR3 nucleotides: TGTGCCAGCAGTTTAAGAACTGCGGGAGGGCGGGAGACCCAGTACTTC. The V and J genes are TRBV28 and TRBJ2-5; 9 nucleotides align to TRBD2. The V segment lost 2 bases and the J segment 5 bases; nucleotides outside the gene matches: 9. The CDR3 is made up of 16 amino acids. Per the germline V gene, CDR1 is MDHEN and CDR2 is SYDVKM.

This clone was detected only a few times. The CDR3 nucleotides are TGCAGCGTTGGACTTAGGAACACTGAAGCTTTCTTT. It codes for CSVGLRNTEAFF. The chain links TRBV29-1 to TRBJ1-1; no definite D call. The CDR3 extends over 12 amino acids. Germline lookup yields CDR1 SQVTM and CDR2 ANQGSEA. The V gene lost 4 bases and the J gene lost 1 base, with 7 bases spanning the gap.

The V and J genes are TRBV18 and TRBJ1-5; 8 bases map to TRBD1. V lost 4 bases to trimming and J lost 6 bases; unmatched junction nucleotides: 11. CDR3 length: 16 residues. Germline CDR1 KGHSH, CDR2 LQKENI. The chain's CDR3 is CASSQTLGQGGQPQHF. The CDR3 DNA sequence: TGTGCCAGCTCACAAACCCTCGGACAGGGTGGTCAGCCCCAGCATTTT.

The chain carries TRBV30 and TRBJ1-6, with no clear D. Per the germline V gene, CDR1 is GTSNPN and CDR2 is SVGIG (reference sequence). CDR3 length equals 17 residues. V was trimmed by 0 bases and J by 5 bases, leaving 17 bases between them. CDR3 bases: TGTGCCTGGAGTGTACGTGGAGCGGGGTTTCATAATTCACCCCTCCACTTT. Translating it yields CAWSVRGAGFHNSPLHF.

The CDR3 DNA reads TGTGCCAGCAGTTTTTCCGGGACAGGAGGGTTTACCATATATTTT. Translated, it gives CASSFSGTGGFTIYF. This sequence joins TRBV28 and TRBJ1-3; 8 bases fit TRBD1. The V and J ends lost 3 bases and 10 bases, in that order; junction bases with no gene match: 11. The CDR3 runs 15 residues. Germline CDR1 MDHEN, CDR2 SYDVKM.

The V and J genes are TRBV18 and TRBJ1-5; D is uncertain. Germline assignment: CDR1 KGHSH and CDR2 LQKENI. The CDR3 runs to 12 residues. The germline V and J ends were trimmed by 3 bases and 4 bases, with 4 bases remaining between them. CDR3 amino acids: CASSPYNQPQHF. The CDR3, as DNA: TGTGCCAGCTCACCTTATAATCAGCCCCAGCATTTT.

The V gene is TRBV27, the J gene TRBJ1-2; 9 positions match TRBD1. The CDR3 is 15 residues long. Germline V gene data show CDR1 as MNHEY and CDR2 as SMNVEV (reference sequence). V trimming: 2 bases; J trimming: 6 bases; junction bases outside the gene matches: 7. The DNA of the CDR3 is TGTGCCAGCAGTTTAGCCCCCTGGACAGGGGATGGCTACACCTTC. Translation: CASSLAPWTGDGYTF.

This clone appeared a single time. The chain has TRBV5-1 and TRBJ1-1; 9 bases line up with TRBD1. Losses at the gene ends were 4 bases for V and 8 bases for J; bases not matched to a gene: 18. The CDR3 runs to 17 residues. Per germline, CDR1 SGHRS and CDR2 YFSETQ. CDR3 bases: TGCGCCAGCAGCCGAGAGGGACAGGGTTCTCCCGCCTTCGAAGCTTTCTTT. It translates to CASSREGQGSPAFEAFF. Complete variable domain (other parts from reference TRBV5-1 and TRBJ1-1): KAGVTQTPRYLIKTRGQQVTLSCSPISGHRSVSWYQQTPGQGLQFLFEYFSETQRNKGNFPGRFSGRQFSNSRSEMNVSTLELGDSALYLCASSREGQGSPAFEAFFGQGTRLTVV.

This clone appeared a single time. J is TRBJ2-7 and V is TRBV4-1, with TRBD2 matching over 8 bases. The ends lost 1 base at V and 0 bases at J; junction bases unmatched: 5. The CDR3 loop spans 16 amino acids. Germline V gene lookup returns CDR1 MGHRA and CDR2 YSYEKL. CDR3 sequence: CASSQAPAGVSYEQYF. The CDR3 DNA reads TGCGCCAGCAGCCAAGCTCCAGCGGGAGTCTCCTACGAGCAGTACTTC.

This clone was seen a single time. This chain joins TRBV18 and TRBJ2-3; D perhaps matches TRBD2 (7 bases). Trimming stripped 9 bases from V and 1 base from J, with 17 bases between. The CDR3 covers 15 residues. Germline assignment: CDR1 KGHSH and CDR2 LQKENI. The DNA for the CDR3 is TGTGCCAGTTCAGGGGAGGGGATCGGCACAGATACGCAGTATTTT. It encodes CASSGEGIGTDTQYF. Together with reference TRBV18 and TRBJ2-3, the CDR3 gives the full variable domain: NAGVMQNPRHLVRRRGQEARLRCSPMKGHSHVYWYRQLPEEGLKFMVYLQKENIIDESGMPKERFSAEFPKEGPSILRIQQVVRGDSAAYFCASSGEGIGTDTQYFGPGTRLTVL.

The chain joins TRBV29-1 to TRBJ1-2; 7 nucleotides align to TRBD1. The CDR3 is 14 residues long. V dropped 2 bases and J dropped 2; count of bases not matched to a gene: 5. Germline CDR1 is SQVTM and CDR2 is ANQGSEA. CDR3 in amino acids: CSVESGQLNYGYTF. As DNA, the CDR3 is TGCAGCGTTGAATCGGGACAGCTGAACTATGGCTACACCTTC.

The chain joins TRBV7-2 to TRBJ2-7; D unclear. Trimming removed 1 base from V and 6 bases from J, with 13 bases in between. CDR1 is SGHTA, CDR2 FQGNSA, per germline. The CDR3 extends over 14 amino acids. CDR3: CASSLDSVGSEQYF. The CDR3 bases are TGTGCCAGCAGCTTAGATTCCGTTGGCTCCGAGCAGTACTTC. The complete variable domain, with remaining parts taken from reference TRBV7-2 and TRBJ2-7, reads GAGVSQSPSNKVTEKGKDVELRCDPISGHTALYWYRQSLGQGLEFLIYFQGNSAPDKSGLPSDRFSAERTGGSVSTLTIQRTQQEDSAVYLCASSLDSVGSEQYFGPGTRLTVT.

The genes are TRBV4-1 and TRBJ2-5, with TRBD2 identical over 11 bases. The J segment lost 2 bases and the V segment lost 1 base, leaving 3 bases of the junction unmatched. CDR1 is MGHRA, CDR2 YSYEKL, per germline. CDR3 length equals 16 residues. The CDR3 spells CASSQVSGREQETQYF. The CDR3 DNA follows: TGCGCCAGCAGCCAAGTTAGCGGGAGGGAACAAGAGACCCAGTACTTC.

The rearrangement links TRBV7-2 to TRBJ2-5, with a tentative D call TRBD1 (5 bases). Trimming pared 0 bases from V and 7 bases from J, leaving 15 bases between. CDR3 size: 15 residues. Germline V gene sequence: CDR1 SGHTA, CDR2 FQGNSA. The CDR3 sequence is CASSLALRDQGTQYF. For the CDR3, the DNA is TGTGCCAGCAGCTTAGCTCTGCGCGACCAGGGGACCCAGTACTTC.

This chain connects TRBV5-1 to TRBJ2-7, with 9 bases matching TRBD1. Losses at the gene ends were 4 bases for V and 3 bases for J; bases not matched to a gene: 5. This CDR3 has 14 amino acids. The germline V gene has CDR1 SGHRS and CDR2 YFSETQ. DNA for the CDR3: TGCGCCAGCAGCCCGGGACAGGGCCACTACGAGCAGTACTTC. This sequence encodes CASSPGQGHYEQYF.

The chain combines TRBV9 with TRBJ2-5; D unresolved. This CDR3 region has 14 residues. V was clipped by 0 bases and J by 4 bases, with 10 bases between them. Germline V gene data show CDR1 as SGDLS and CDR2 as YYNGEE. Here the CDR3 DNA reads TGTGCCAGCAGCGTAGGAGTTGCAGGAGAGACCCAGTACTTC. This encodes CASSVGVAGETQYF.

The chain recombines TRBV19 with TRBJ2-1; 8 bases map to TRBD2. CDR3 size: 12 residues. CDR1 and CDR2 (germline): LNHDA, SQIVND (reference sequence). The junction had 6 bases not matched to a gene; V was cut back by 8 bases and J by 9 bases. As DNA, the CDR3 is TGTGCCAGTTCCACTAGCGGTGGTGAGCAGTTCTTC. This encodes CASSTSGGEQFF.

The chain combines TRBV4-1 with TRBJ1-4; 8 bases map to TRBD1. The CDR3 spans 18 residues. Trimming at V came to 3 bases and at J to 0 bases, leaving 9 bases not matched to a gene. Germline-derived CDR1 and CDR2 are MGHRA and YSYEKL. CDR3 in DNA: TGCGCCAGCAGCCATCGGCACAGGGGGAGGCCAACTAATGAAAAACTGTTTTTT. It translates to CASSHRHRGRPTNEKLFF.

The chain is built from TRBV28 and TRBJ2-3; D not certain. This CDR3 has 12 amino acids. V dropped 4 bases and J dropped 1 base, with 3 bases sitting between them. Germline V lookup: CDR1 MDHEN, CDR2 SYDVKM. The CDR3 here is CASSWRTDTQYF. The CDR3 DNA follows: TGTGCCAGCAGTTGGCGCACAGATACGCAGTATTTT.

This chain joins TRBV28 and TRBJ2-1, with D possibly TRBD2 on 7 matching bases. The CDR3 runs 13 residues. CDR1 and CDR2 (germline): MDHEN, SYDVKM. Trimming took 6 bases from V and 6 from J, leaving 12 bases between them. The CDR3 is CASRGEGGNEQFF. DNA for the CDR3: TGTGCCAGCAGGGGGGAGGGGGGCAATGAGCAGTTCTTC.

CDR3 coding DNA: TGTGCCACCAGCCTACGGGGGAACAATCAGCCCCAGCATTTT. Protein sequence: CATSLRGNNQPQHF. The V gene is TRBV15, the J gene TRBJ1-5, with D possibly TRBD1 on 5 matching bases. Trimming removed 5 bases from V and 3 bases from J, with 11 bases in between. Germline CDR1 and CDR2: LNHNV and YYDKDF (reference sequence). The CDR3 contains 14 residues.

The chain recombines TRBV19 with TRBJ1-5; D might be TRBD1 (5 bases). The CDR3 is 17 amino acids. Germline V gene sequence: CDR1 LNHDA, CDR2 SQIVND (reference sequence). Trimming left V 0 bases short and J 0 bases short, with 12 bases between. The CDR3 sequence: CASSIDRAVYSNQPQHF. In nucleotides, the CDR3 is TGTGCCAGTAGTATAGACAGGGCCGTCTATAGCAATCAGCCCCAGCATTTT.